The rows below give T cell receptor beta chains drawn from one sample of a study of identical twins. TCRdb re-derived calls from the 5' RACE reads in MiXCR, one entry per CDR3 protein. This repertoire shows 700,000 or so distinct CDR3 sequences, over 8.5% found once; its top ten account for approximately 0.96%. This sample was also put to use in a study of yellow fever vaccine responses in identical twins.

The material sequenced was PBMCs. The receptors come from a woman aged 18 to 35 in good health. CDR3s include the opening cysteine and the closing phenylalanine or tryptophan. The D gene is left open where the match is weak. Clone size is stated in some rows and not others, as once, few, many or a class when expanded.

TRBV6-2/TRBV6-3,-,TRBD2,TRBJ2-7,TGTGCCAGCAGACTAGCGGACTGGTACGAGCAGTACTTC,CASRLADWYEQYF
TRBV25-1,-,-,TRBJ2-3,TGTGCCAGCAGTGAATCGGGGGGAACAGGGATACTGAATACGCAGTATTTT,CASSESGGTGILNTQYF
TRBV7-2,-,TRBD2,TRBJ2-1,TGTGCCAGCAGCTTAGGGCTAGCGGGCCCGGGAGGGCAGTTCTTC,CASSLGLAGPGGQFF
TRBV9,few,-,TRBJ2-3,TGTGCCAGCAGCCTCCCCGAGGGGACAACCACAGATACGCAGTATTTT,CASSLPEGTTTDTQYF
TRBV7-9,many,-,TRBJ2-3,TGTGCCAGCGCACGAATTAGCACAGATACGCAGTATTTT,CASARISTDTQYF
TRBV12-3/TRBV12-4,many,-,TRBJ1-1,TGTGCCAGCAGTTCGACAGGACGGCGGAACACTGAAGCTTTCTTT,CASSSTGRRNTEAFF
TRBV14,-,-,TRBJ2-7,TGTGCCAGCAGCCCGATGCCGAGGGACGAGCAGTACTTC,CASSPMPRDEQYF
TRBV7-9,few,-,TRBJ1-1,TGTGCCAGCCTTATTTGGGGACGGAGCGACACTGAAGCTTTCTTT,CASLIWGRSDTEAFF
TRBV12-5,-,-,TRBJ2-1,TGTGCTAGTGGTTTGCCCCCCGGTGCGGAGCAGTTCTTC,CASGLPPGAEQFF
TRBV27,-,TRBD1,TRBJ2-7,TGTGCCAGCAGCACCAGGGGACAGTTCTACGAGCAGTACTTC,CASSTRGQFYEQYF
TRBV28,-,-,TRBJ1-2,TGTGCCAGCAGTTTAAGCAGGAGCGACTATGGCTACACCTTC,CASSLSRSDYGYTF
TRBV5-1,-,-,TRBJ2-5,TGCGCCAGCAGCTTGGCCGACCCGGCGCGGGAGACCCAGTACTTC,CASSLADPARETQYF
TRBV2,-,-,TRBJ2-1,TGTGCCAGCAGGGACACATACAATGAGCAGTTCTTC,CASRDTYNEQFF
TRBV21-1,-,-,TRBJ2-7,TGTGCCAGCAGCCAGACCCGCTCCGGGACAGTCTACGAGCAGTACTTC,CASSQTRSGTVYEQYF
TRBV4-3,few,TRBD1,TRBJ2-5,TGCGCCAGCAGCCAAGATCTACCGGGACAGGTGGACGAGACCCAGTACTTC,CASSQDLPGQVDETQYF
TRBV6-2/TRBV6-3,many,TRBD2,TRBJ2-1,TGTGCCAGCAGGCGGGGACTAGCGAGTCAGTTCTTC,CASRRGLASQFF
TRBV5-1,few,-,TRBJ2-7,TGCGCCAGCAGCTTGGCCCCCCCTGGGACACCCTACGAGCAGTACTTC,CASSLAPPGTPYEQYF
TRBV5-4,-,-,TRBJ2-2,TGTGCCAGCAGCCCGAGAGCAGGGGTCAACACCGGGGAGCTGTTTTTT,CASSPRAGVNTGELFF
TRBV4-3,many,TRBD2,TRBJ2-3,TGCGCCAGCAGCCAATACTTAGCGGGAGGAGATACGCAGTATTTT,CASSQYLAGGDTQYF
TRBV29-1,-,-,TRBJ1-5,TGCAGCGGCGCAGGGAATAGCAATCAGCCCCAGCATTTT,CSGAGNSNQPQHF
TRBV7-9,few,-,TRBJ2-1,TGTGCCAGCAGCTTGGGTCGGGCAGGACAGCAGTTCTTC,CASSLGRAGQQFF
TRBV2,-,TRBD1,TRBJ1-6,TGTGCCAGCAGGCGGGGACAGGGTGGCTCACCCCTCCACTTT,CASRRGQGGSPLHF
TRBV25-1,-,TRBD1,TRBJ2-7,TGTGCCAGCAGTGACCCGGGACAGGGAGACGAGCAGTACTTC,CASSDPGQGDEQYF
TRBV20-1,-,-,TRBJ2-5,TGCAGTGCCCCGGATGCAGGGAAGCAAGAGACCCAGTACTTC,CSAPDAGKQETQYF
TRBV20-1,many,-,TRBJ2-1,TGCAGTGCTAGAGACCGACTACAGCGGGTCAATGAGCAGTTCTTC,CSARDRLQRVNEQFF
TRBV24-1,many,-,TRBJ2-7,TGTGCCACCAACGGGGACCTCGAGCAGTACTTC,CATNGDLEQYF
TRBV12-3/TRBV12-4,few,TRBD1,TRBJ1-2,TGTGCCAGCAGTTTAGATGGACAGGGCACCTACACCTTC,CASSLDGQGTYTF
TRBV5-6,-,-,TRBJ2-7,TGTGCCAGCAGCCGTAGTGGAGATCCCTACGAGCAGTACTTC,CASSRSGDPYEQYF
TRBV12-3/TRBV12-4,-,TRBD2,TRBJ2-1,TGTGCCAGCAGTTCGCTTAGCGGGGGGGGACACAATGAGCAGTTCTTC,CASSSLSGGGHNEQFF
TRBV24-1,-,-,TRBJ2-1,TGTGCCACCAGGGGGGGAGGAACCCTGCCTGACAATGAGCAGTTCTTC,CATRGGGTLPDNEQFF
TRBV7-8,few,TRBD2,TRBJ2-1,TGTGCCAGCAGCTTCCTACCCTCTCCAGCGGGGAGACTATTCGAGTTCTTC,CASSFLPSPAGRLFEFF
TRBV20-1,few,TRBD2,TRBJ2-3,TGCAGTGCTAGAGGGGGACTAGCGGGGCCCCACTTCACAGATACGCAGTATTTT,CSARGGLAGPHFTDTQYF
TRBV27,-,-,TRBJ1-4,TGTGCCACGGGGAGGACAGCAACTAATGAAAAACTGTTTTTT,CATGRTATNEKLFF
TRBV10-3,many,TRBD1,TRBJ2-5,TGTGCCATCAGTGGACCCCGGGACAGGGGGCATCAAGAGACCCAGTACTTC,CAISGPRDRGHQETQYF
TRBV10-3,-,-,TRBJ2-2,TGTGCCATCAGGCAGGGAGAGGAGGGTGCCAGGGAGCTGTTTTTT,CAIRQGEEGARELFF
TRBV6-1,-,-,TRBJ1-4,TGTGCCAGCAGCCCTTCTTTGGGGCTTAATGAAAAACTGTTTTTT,CASSPSLGLNEKLFF
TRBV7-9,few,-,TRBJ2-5,TGTGCCAGCAGCACCTCCTCGGATTTAGAGACCCAGTACTTC,CASSTSSDLETQYF
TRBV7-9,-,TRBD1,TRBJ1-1,TGTGCCAGCAGCCTCTTCAGGGGGATGAACACTGAAGCTTTCTTT,CASSLFRGMNTEAFF
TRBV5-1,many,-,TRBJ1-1,TGCGCCAGCAGCCTACGGGGCTCTCTGAACACTGAAGCTTTCTTT,CASSLRGSLNTEAFF
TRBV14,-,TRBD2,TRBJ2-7,TGTGCCAGCAGCCTCCGTCCGGGACTAGCGGGAGGGATATCCTACGAGCAGTACTTC,CASSLRPGLAGGISYEQYF
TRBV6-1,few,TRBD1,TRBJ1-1,TGTGCCAGCAGTGTTGGGACAGCCTATGAAGCTTTCTTT,CASSVGTAYEAFF
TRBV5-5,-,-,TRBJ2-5,TGTGCCAGCAGCTTGGGGGTTAAGACCCAGTACTTC,CASSLGVKTQYF
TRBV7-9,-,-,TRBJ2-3,TGTGCCAGCGGTCATTTGAGGGCGGGGCGGACAGATACGCAGTATTTT,CASGHLRAGRTDTQYF